These 22 T cell receptor beta chains were sequenced from one sample in a study of blood T cell repertoires in COVID-19. Libraries were prepared by immunoSEQ multiplex PCR; TCRdb keeps only in-frame clonotypes and omits some of them. The table has a few hundred thousand clones, 80% to 85% seen once. Input material: PBMCs or T cells enriched from blood (not recorded which). These receptors originate from a woman aged 40 to 49 who had recovered from COVID-19.

V usage is TRBV9 and J usage is TRBJ2-5; TRBD2 is a possible D gene (6 bases). CDR3 length equals 14 residues. Trimming stripped 1 base from V and 3 bases from J, with 10 bases between. Germline loops: CDR1 SGDLS, CDR2 YYNGEE. CDR3 protein: CASSVYSGKETQYF. The CDR3 DNA follows: TGTGCCAGCAGCGTATATAGCGGAAAAGAGACCCAGTACTTC.

This sequence joins TRBV5-1 and TRBJ2-7; 8 positions match TRBD2. The CDR3 has 17 residues. Per germline, CDR1 SGHRS and CDR2 YFSETQ. V lost 0 bases to trimming and J lost 3 bases; unmatched junction nucleotides: 11. This CDR3 is CASSLAPREGIFYEQYV. CDR3 coding DNA: TGCGCCAGCAGCTTGGCACCTCGGGAGGGGATTTTCTACGAGCAGTACGTC.

This clone was counted a single time. This chain joins TRBV9 and TRBJ2-1, with unresolved D. This CDR3 has 13 amino acids. Germline V gene sequence: CDR1 SGDLS, CDR2 YYNGEE. The germline V and J ends were trimmed by 1 base and 7 bases, with 9 bases remaining between them. The CDR3 protein is CASSVFVGNEQFF. As DNA, the CDR3 is TGTGCCAGCAGCGTATTCGTCGGGAATGAGCAGTTCTTC.

The chain uses TRBV5-4 and TRBJ2-2; D perhaps matches TRBD2 (7 bases). Germline values: CDR1 SGHNT, CDR2 YYREEE (reference sequence). V was cut by 3 bases and J by 0 bases, with 12 bases left in between. The CDR3 covers 16 residues. This chain's CDR3 is CASSSSGGANTGELFF. CDR3 in DNA: TGTGCCAGCAGCTCCTCGGGGGGCGCGAACACCGGGGAGCTGTTTTTT.

The chain links TRBV5-5 to TRBJ1-5; 9 positions agree with TRBD1. Germline values: CDR1 SGHKS, CDR2 YYEKEE (reference sequence). CDR3 length: 15 amino acids. Germline trimming cut 3 bases from V and 1 base from J; bases unmatched to any gene: 2. CDR3 sequence (DNA): TGTGCCAGCAGCTCGACAGGGGGGAGCAATCAGCCCCAGCATTTT. This sequence encodes CASSSTGGSNQPQHF. Variable domain in full (rest from reference TRBV5-5 and TRBJ1-5): DAGVTQSPTHLIKTRGQQVTLRCSPISGHKSVSWYQQVLGQGPQFIFQYYEKEERGRGNFPDRFSARQFPNYSSELNVNALLLGDSALYLCASSSTGGSNQPQHFGDGTRLSIL.

Points on this clone: The junction differs from germline at one of its ends, possibly a read error. The genes are TRBV7-8 and TRBJ2-7; 9 bases are shared with TRBD1. The CDR3 is 8 amino acids. Germline V CDR1 and CDR2: SGHVS, FQNEAQ. For the CDR3, the DNA is TGTGCCAGCAGCGGACAGGGGTTC. Translation gives CASSGQGF.

J is TRBJ2-7 and V is TRBV6-1; D not resolved. CDR3 size: 11 residues. V shed 3 bases and J shed 3 bases, with 3 bases lying between them. Germline V gene sequence: CDR1 MNHNS, CDR2 SASEGT. The CDR3 DNA reads as TGTGCCAGCAGTGATCACTACGAGCAGTACTTC. This codes for CASSDHYEQYF.

V and J are TRBV13 and TRBJ2-7; TRBD2 matches 13 bases. The trim removed 2 bases at V and 2 bases at J, leaving 3 bases unmatched. The germline gives CDR1 PRHDT, CDR2 FYEKMQ (reference sequence). The length of the CDR3 is 16 residues. The CDR3 sequence is CASSLTSGRAPYEQYF. CDR3 nucleotides: TGTGCCAGCAGCTTAACTAGCGGGAGGGCCCCCTACGAGCAGTACTTC. The full variable domain, completed using reference TRBV13 and TRBJ2-7, is AAGVIQSPRHLIKEKRETATLKCYPIPRHDTVYWYQQGPGQDPQFLISFYEKMQSDKGSIPDRFSAQQFSDYHSELNMSSLELGDSALYFCASSLTSGRAPYEQYFGPGTRLTVT.

This chain connects TRBV21-1 to TRBJ2-6; TRBD1, the table's D call, was not compared with the DNA. TRBV21-1 is a pseudogene segment. This CDR3 has 16 residues. CDR3 protein: CASSKDAHSGANVLTF. CDR3 nucleotide sequence: TGTGCCAGCAGCAAAGATGCACACTCTGGGGCCAACGTCCTGACTTTC.

The chain joins TRBV5-6 to TRBJ2-1; D perhaps matches TRBD2 (6 bases). The CDR3 consists of 19 residues. Germline-derived CDR1 and CDR2 are SGHDT and YYEEEE. V lost 4 bases and J 7 bases, leaving 30 bases between the germline ends. CDR3 in DNA: TGTGCCAGCAGCGAATTGGGGAGGCCAGGATCCGAGTCAAGGAATGAGCAGTTCTTC. Encoded protein: CASSELGRPGSESRNEQFF.

This clone was counted a few times. This chain links TRBV5-1 with TRBJ2-1, with D tentatively TRBD1 (6 bases). V lost 4 bases, J lost 7 bases, and 12 bases lay in between. Germline values: CDR1 SGHRS, CDR2 YFSETQ. The CDR3 consists of 13 residues. CDR3 in amino acids: CASSAGQLNEQFF. The CDR3 DNA follows: TGCGCCAGCAGCGCCGGACAGCTGAATGAGCAGTTCTTC.

J is TRBJ2-1 and V is TRBV29-1; TRBD1 is a possible D gene (5 bases). The V gene lost 4 bases and the J gene lost 4 bases, with 8 bases spanning the gap. The CDR3 spans 12 residues. Germline V gene lookup returns CDR1 SQVTM and CDR2 ANQGSEA. Written as DNA, the CDR3 is TGCAGCGTTGGGGGCCCATACAATGAGCAGTTCTTC. It is translated as CSVGGPYNEQFF.

CDR3 coding DNA: TGTGCCAGCAGTCCACTCCGGGACAGGGTAAGACAGCCCCAGCATTTT. Translating it yields CASSPLRDRVRQPQHF. The chain carries TRBV28 and TRBJ1-5, with 9 nucleotides matching TRBD1. With 5 bases clipped from V and 7 bases from J, the junction kept 12 bases outside the gene matches. CDR1 is MDHEN and CDR2 is SYDVKM in the germline V gene. The CDR3 consists of 16 residues.

This chain uses TRBV2 with TRBJ1-1; perhaps TRBD1 as D (5 bases). Trimming stripped 4 bases from V and 4 bases from J, with 13 bases between. Per the germline V gene, CDR1 is SNHLY and CDR2 is FYNNEI. This CDR3 is built from 14 residues. The CDR3 spells CASSGRGYGTEAFF. CDR3 DNA: TGTGCCAGCAGTGGGCGGGGGTACGGCACTGAAGCTTTCTTT.

The J gene is TRBJ1-1, the V gene TRBV10-3; perhaps TRBD1 as D (6 bases). The V gene lost 4 bases and the J gene lost 2 bases, with 8 bases spanning the gap. This CDR3 region has 13 residues. CDR1 ENHRY and CDR2 SYGVKD come from the germline V gene. Here the CDR3 DNA reads TGTGCCATCAGTGGACAGGCTAACACTGAAGCTTTCTTT. It codes for CAISGQANTEAFF.

This clone was detected only once. The J gene is TRBJ1-1, the V gene TRBV27; D is perhaps TRBD1 (5 bases). Germline assignment: CDR1 MNHEY and CDR2 SMNVEV (reference sequence). Deletions cut 2 bases from V and 0 bases from J, with 10 bases between. The CDR3 has 15 residues. In DNA form, the CDR3 reads TGTGCCAGCAGTTTAAGAGGACATCTGAACACTGAAGCTTTCTTT. It encodes CASSLRGHLNTEAFF.

This clone was recorded only once. The chain carries TRBV6-2 or TRBV6-3 and TRBJ1-5; 8 bases agree with TRBD1. The trim removed 0 bases at V and 4 bases at J, leaving 2 bases unmatched. Germline V gene sequence: CDR1 MNHEY, CDR2 SVGEGT. The CDR3 contains 15 residues. In DNA, the CDR3 is TGTGCCAGCAGTTACTCACAGGGGGGTAATCAGCCCCAGCATTTT. Amino acid sequence: CASSYSQGGNQPQHF.

V is TRBV11-3 and J is TRBJ2-3; a weak D match, TRBD2 (5 bases). The germline gives CDR1 SGHNT, CDR2 YENEEA. CDR3 length: 16 amino acids. With 5 bases removed from V and 1 base from J, the gap between germline ends came to 16 bases. The CDR3 DNA is TGTGCCAGCAGCCTGTCCCTCCCCGGGGGCACAGATACGCAGTATTTT. It codes for CASSLSLPGGTDTQYF. Looking up the rest from reference TRBV11-3 and TRBJ2-3 gives the full variable domain: EAGVVQSPRYKIIEKKQPVAFWCNPISGHNTLYWYLQNLGQGPELLIRYENEEAVDDSQLPKDRFSAERLKGVDSTLKIQPAELGDSAVYLCASSLSLPGGTDTQYFGPGTRLTVL.

The chain has TRBV6-2 or TRBV6-3 and TRBJ1-1, with D possibly being TRBD1 (5 bases). Germline V gives CDR1 MNHEY, CDR2 SVGEGT. Trimming pared 2 bases from V and 10 bases from J, leaving 11 bases between. The CDR3 extends over 12 amino acids. The CDR3 reads CASSYGSRVAFF. The CDR3 DNA sequence: TGTGCCAGCAGTTACGGCTCCAGGGTAGCTTTCTTT.

This clone was recorded once. The chain joins TRBV5-7 to TRBJ2-1; unclear D gene. TRBV5-7 is an ORF, and what it does is uncertain. With 1 base removed from V and 6 bases from J, the gap between germline ends came to 8 bases. The CDR3 has 13 residues. CDR3 nucleotide sequence: TGTGCCAGCAGCTTGTATAGCATCAATGAGCAGTTCTTC. Protein: CASSLYSINEQFF.

This clone was picked up one time. The rearrangement links TRBV28 to TRBJ2-1, with TRBD2 matching 13 bases. The CDR3 has 15 residues. V lost 5 bases and J lost 9; bases outside the gene matches: 7. The germline CDR1 and CDR2 sequences are MDHEN and SYDVKM. This CDR3 reads CASSIRLAGGREQFF. In DNA, the CDR3 is TGTGCCAGCAGTATTCGACTAGCGGGAGGACGTGAGCAGTTCTTC.

The chain is built from TRBV12-3 or TRBV12-4 and TRBJ2-7; a possible D gene is TRBD2 (6 bases). The CDR3 sequence is 12 residues long. V was cut by 4 bases and J by 6 bases, with 10 bases left in between. CDR3: CASSSRRGEQYF. CDR3 nucleotides: TGTGCCAGCAGTTCGCGGAGGGGCGAGCAGTACTTC.